Listed here are 4 T cell receptor beta chains from one sample, sequenced in a study of Ad26.COV2.S vaccination and SARS-CoV-2 variants. Treatment described: roughly 18 received Ad26.COV2.S at low or high dose, single or two shots; several received placebo; per-sample allocation not given. On day 63 after the first injection, vaccine and placebo recipients gave samples. TCRdb's copy holds only in-frame clones and misses some; the assay was immunoSEQ multiplex PCR. The sample records roughly 320,000 clones, about 82% being singletons. The input for sequencing was peripheral blood, taken in a trial of Ad26.COV2.S vaccine versus placebo. The receptor source for this set is a person between 18 and 60 years old who received the Ad26.COV2.S COVID-19 vaccine or a placebo.

The genes are TRBV7-8 and TRBJ1-2; 7 bases are shared with TRBD1. The CDR3 consists of 18 residues. CDR1 and CDR2 from the germline V gene are SGHVS and FQNEAQ. The V and J ends lost 5 bases and 4 bases, in that order; junction bases with no gene match: 19. This chain's CDR3 is CASSPRDSGSAWGYGYTF. CDR3 bases: TGTGCCAGCAGCCCTCGGGACAGTGGATCAGCTTGGGGCTATGGCTACACCTTC.

This chain links TRBV5-4 with TRBJ2-7; TRBD1 might be the D (6 bases). CDR3 length: 14 amino acids. The V end was cut by 5 bases, the J end by 3 bases, with 15 bases between. Germline V CDR1 and CDR2: SGHNT, YYREEE (reference sequence). Here the CDR3 DNA reads TGTGCCAGCAGTCCTAGCACAGGGAACTACGAGCAGTACTTC. This sequence encodes CASSPSTGNYEQYF.

The count of this clone is one. This chain joins TRBV5-4 and TRBJ1-1; no clear D. Germline V gene sequence: CDR1 SGHNT, CDR2 YYREEE (reference sequence). V was cut by 4 bases and J by 3 bases, with 19 bases left in between. The CDR3 is 16 residues long. CDR3 region: CASSVEAEFRYTEAFF. The CDR3 DNA is TGTGCCAGCAGCGTTGAGGCAGAATTTCGGTACACTGAAGCTTTCTTT.

The V and J genes are TRBV9 and TRBJ1-6, with TRBD1 identical over 7 bases. CDR1 is SGDLS and CDR2 is YYNGEE in the germline V gene. The CDR3 is made up of 15 amino acids. With 4 bases clipped from V and 5 bases from J, the junction kept 6 bases outside the gene matches. The CDR3 DNA follows: TGTGCCAGCAGCTCCCGGACAGGCGATAATTCACCCCTCCACTTT. This gives the protein CASSSRTGDNSPLHF.